The 3 T cell receptor beta chains below all came from one sample that was sequenced in a study of response to subunit inactivated influenza vaccine. Using its own MiXCR run on the RT-PCR reads, TCRdb lists one record per CDR3 protein. This sample has roughly 550,000 distinct CDR3 sequences, with approximately 20% found just once. These data are also associated with another study on T cells expressing NK-cell markers. That source adds: UMI-tagged 5'RACE template switching yielded the TCR beta cDNA.

Sequenced here: CD4+ T cells sorted from PBMCs, sampled 11 to 12 days after vaccination. These receptor sequences come from a man in his fifties or sixties who received an inactivated influenza vaccine.

Many counts were recorded for this clonotype. This sequence joins TRBV20-1 and TRBJ1-1; 8 bases are a match to TRBD1. This CDR3 region has 15 residues. Germline CDR1 and CDR2: DFQATT and SNEGSKA (reference sequence). V shed 0 bases and J 4 bases; nucleotides not matched to a gene: 7. The CDR3 bases are TGCAGTGCTAGAGACCAAACAGGGGGAGGCACTGAAGCTTTCTTT. Encoded protein: CSARDQTGGGTEAFF.

The CDR3: CASSGQTGGYKQYF. The CDR3 region has the DNA TGTGCCAGCAGCGGGCAGACAGGAGGGTACAAGCAGTACTTC. The V gene is TRBV7-2, the J gene TRBJ2-7; either TRBD1 or TRBD2 may supply D (6 bases each). The CDR3 is 14 amino acids. CDR1 and CDR2 from the germline V gene are SGHTA and FQGNSA. Trimming removed 5 bases from V and 8 bases from J, with 19 bases in between. Using reference TRBV7-2 and TRBJ2-7 for the parts outside the CDR3, the full variable domain is GAGVSQSPSNKVTEKGKDVELRCDPISGHTALYWYRQSLGQGLEFLIYFQGNSAPDKSGLPSDRFSAERTGGSVSTLTIQRTQQEDSAVYLCASSGQTGGYKQYFGPGTRLTVT.

This clonotype was seen ten or more times. The chain couples TRBV29-1 to TRBJ2-3, with 11 bases aligning to TRBD2. V gave up 3 bases and J gave up 5 bases; unmatched junction bases: 7. There are 15 residues in the CDR3. Germline CDR1 reads SQVTM; CDR2 reads ANQGSEA. The CDR3 here is CSVDHFGLAGDTQYF. In DNA, the CDR3 is TGCAGCGTTGACCACTTCGGACTAGCGGGAGATACGCAGTATTTT.